This T cell receptor beta chain was recovered during a study of T-cell reconstitution after alpha-beta-depleted transplantation in children. CDR1 is MNHEY and CDR2 is SMNVEV in the germline V gene (reference sequence). This CDR3 spans 15 amino acids. Between the trimmed V and J ends, which lost 5 bases and 0 bases, there was a span of 11 bases. It was with unique molecular identifiers that the TCRbeta library was prepared. TCRdb reanalysed the PCR reads using MiXCR and keeps one entry per CDR3 protein. The data contain approximately 500,000 distinct CDR3 sequences, more than 9% of them seen just once; the ten biggest clones take up around 2%. This clonotype was found many times.

This receptor was obtained from a child younger than 10 with inherited bone marrow failure, due to receive a stem cell transplant. V usage is TRBV27 and J usage is TRBJ2-1; the D gene is possibly TRBD2 (6 bases). The sample here was PBMCs, taken before TCRalphabeta/CD19-depleted stem cell transplant. CDR3 amino acids: CASSRGIPSYNEQFF. The CDR3 DNA follows: TGTGCCAGCAGTCGGGGGATCCCCTCCTACAATGAGCAGTTCTTC.